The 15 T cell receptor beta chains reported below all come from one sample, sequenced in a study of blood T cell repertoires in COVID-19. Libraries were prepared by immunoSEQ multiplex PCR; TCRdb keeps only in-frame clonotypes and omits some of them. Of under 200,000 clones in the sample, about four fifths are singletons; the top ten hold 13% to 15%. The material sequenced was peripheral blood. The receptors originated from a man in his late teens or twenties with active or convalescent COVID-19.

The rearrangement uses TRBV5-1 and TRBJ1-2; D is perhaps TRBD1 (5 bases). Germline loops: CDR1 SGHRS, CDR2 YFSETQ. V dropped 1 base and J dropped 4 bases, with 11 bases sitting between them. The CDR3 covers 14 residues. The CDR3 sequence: CASSLRLDSYGYTF. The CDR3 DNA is TGCGCCAGCAGCTTGCGGTTAGACAGCTATGGCTACACCTTC.

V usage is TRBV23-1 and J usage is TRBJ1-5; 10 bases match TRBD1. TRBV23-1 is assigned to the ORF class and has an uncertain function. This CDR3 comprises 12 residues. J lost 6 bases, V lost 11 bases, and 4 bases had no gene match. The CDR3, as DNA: TGCGCCCGGGACAGGGGAAGTCAGCCCCAGCATTTT. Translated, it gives CARDRGSQPQHF.

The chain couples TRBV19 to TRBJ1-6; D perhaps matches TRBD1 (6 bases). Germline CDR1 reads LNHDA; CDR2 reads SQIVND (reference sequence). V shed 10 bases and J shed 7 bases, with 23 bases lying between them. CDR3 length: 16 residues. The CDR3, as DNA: TGTGCCACTATGACAGGCGCAAGGGGCGCCAATTCACCCCTCCACTTT. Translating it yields CATMTGARGANSPLHF.

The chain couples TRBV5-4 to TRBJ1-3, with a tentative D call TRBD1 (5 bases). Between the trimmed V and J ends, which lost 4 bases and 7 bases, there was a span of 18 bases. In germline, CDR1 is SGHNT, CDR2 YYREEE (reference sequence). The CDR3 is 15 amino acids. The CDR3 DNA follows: TGTGCCAGCAGCACCGGAGGGGCAGGAGGCAACACCATATATTTT. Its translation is CASSTGGAGGNTIYF. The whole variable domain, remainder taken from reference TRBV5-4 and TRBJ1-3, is ETGVTQSPTHLIKTRGQQVTLRCSSQSGHNTVSWYQQALGQGPQFIFQYYREEENGRGNFPPRFSGLQFPNYSSELNVNALELDDSALYLCASSTGGAGGNTIYFGEGSWLTVV.

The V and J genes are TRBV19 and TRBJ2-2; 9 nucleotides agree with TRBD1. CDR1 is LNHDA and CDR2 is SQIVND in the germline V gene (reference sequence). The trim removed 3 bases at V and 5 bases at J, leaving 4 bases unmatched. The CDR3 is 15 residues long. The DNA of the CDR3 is TGTGCCAGTAGTATGACCGGGACAGGGACCGGGGAGCTGTTTTTT. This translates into CASSMTGTGTGELFF.

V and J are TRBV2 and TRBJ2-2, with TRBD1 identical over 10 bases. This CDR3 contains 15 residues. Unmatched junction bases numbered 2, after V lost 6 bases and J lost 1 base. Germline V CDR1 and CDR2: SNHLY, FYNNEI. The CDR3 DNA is TGTGCCAGCAGGGGGGACAGGGGGAACACCGGGGAGCTGTTTTTT. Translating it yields CASRGDRGNTGELFF.

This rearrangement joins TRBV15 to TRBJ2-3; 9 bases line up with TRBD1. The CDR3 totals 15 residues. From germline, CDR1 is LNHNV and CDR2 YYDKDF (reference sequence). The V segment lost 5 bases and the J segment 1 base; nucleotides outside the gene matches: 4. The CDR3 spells CATSWDRVGTDTQYF. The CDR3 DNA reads TGTGCCACCAGCTGGGACAGGGTTGGCACAGATACGCAGTATTTT.

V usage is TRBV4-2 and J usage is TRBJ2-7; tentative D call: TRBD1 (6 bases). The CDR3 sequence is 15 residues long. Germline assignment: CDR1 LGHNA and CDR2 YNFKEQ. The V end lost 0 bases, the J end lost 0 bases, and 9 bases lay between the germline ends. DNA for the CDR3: TGTGCCAGCAGCCAAGAAGCAGGGGACTCCTACGAGCAGTACTTC. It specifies CASSQEAGDSYEQYF.

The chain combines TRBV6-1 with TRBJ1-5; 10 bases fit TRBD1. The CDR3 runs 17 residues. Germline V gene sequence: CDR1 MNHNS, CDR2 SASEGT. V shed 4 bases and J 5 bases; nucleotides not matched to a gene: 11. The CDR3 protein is CASSAAVGTGVDQPQHF. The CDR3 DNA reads TGTGCCAGCAGTGCGGCCGTCGGGACAGGGGTTGATCAGCCCCAGCATTTT.

CDR3 sequence (DNA): TGCAGCGTTGAGACAGGGATGCTCTATGGCTACACCTTC. Amino acids: CSVETGMLYGYTF. The V gene is TRBV29-1, the J gene TRBJ1-2; TRBD1 agrees at 7 bases. Germline-derived CDR1 and CDR2 are SQVTM and ANQGSEA. The CDR3 has 13 amino acids. V shed 3 bases and J 4 bases; nucleotides not matched to a gene: 5.

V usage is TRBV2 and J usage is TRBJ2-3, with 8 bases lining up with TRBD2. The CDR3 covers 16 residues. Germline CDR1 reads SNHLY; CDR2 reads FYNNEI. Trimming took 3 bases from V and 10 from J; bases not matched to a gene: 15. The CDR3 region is CASSEIASGRLAAQYF. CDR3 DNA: TGTGCCAGCAGTGAGATTGCTAGCGGGCGTCTAGCAGCGCAGTATTTT. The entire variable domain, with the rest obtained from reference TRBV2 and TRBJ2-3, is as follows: EPEVTQTPSHQVTQMGQEVILRCVPISNHLYFYWYRQILGQKVEFLVSFYNNEISEKSEIFDDQFSVERPDGSNFTLKIRSTKLEDSAMYFCASSEIASGRLAAQYFGPGTRLTVL.

CDR3: CASKGGGDSYEQYF. CDR3 nucleotides: TGTGCCAGCAAGGGCGGGGGAGACTCCTACGAGCAGTACTTC. The chain uses TRBV2 and TRBJ2-7; TRBD2 matches at 7 bases. The CDR3 runs 14 residues. Germline lookup yields CDR1 SNHLY and CDR2 FYNNEI. The ends lost 7 bases at V and 0 bases at J; junction bases unmatched: 6.

The chain's CDR3 is CASSLSTGVPLSLHF. The DNA of the CDR3 is TGTGCCAGCAGTTTGTCCACAGGGGTACCCCTATCCCTCCACTTT. The V gene is TRBV27, the J gene TRBJ1-6; 7 bases match TRBD1. With V trimmed by 3 bases and J by 14 bases, 13 bases remained unmatched. Per germline, CDR1 MNHEY and CDR2 SMNVEV (reference sequence). This CDR3 spans 15 amino acids.

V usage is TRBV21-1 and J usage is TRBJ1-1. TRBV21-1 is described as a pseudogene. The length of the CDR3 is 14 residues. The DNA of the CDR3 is TGTGCCAGCTCCTCGCCCCCGGGGATCCCTGAAGCTTTCTTT. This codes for CASSSPPGIPEAFF.

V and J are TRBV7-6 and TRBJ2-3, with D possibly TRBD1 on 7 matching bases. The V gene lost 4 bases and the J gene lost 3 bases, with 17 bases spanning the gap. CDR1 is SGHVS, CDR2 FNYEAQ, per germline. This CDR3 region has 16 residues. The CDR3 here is CASSSPTGSGTDTQYF. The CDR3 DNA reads TGTGCCAGCAGCTCACCGACAGGGAGCGGGACAGATACGCAGTATTTT.